One and the same sample provided the 31 T cell receptor beta chains below, sequenced in a study of blood T cell repertoires in COVID-19 (dated by TCRdb to the early 2020s). Library method: the immunoSEQ multiplex PCR assay. TCRdb obtained this table from immuneACCESS and retained in-frame rearrangements with V and J assigned. These tables miss some clones; where compared with another copy, unresolved V genes account for less than half of the shortfall, and the remainder is unexplained. In all, the sample holds 150,000 to 200,000 clones, and 88% of those were seen once. Of the sample, 3.5% to 5% is held by the ten largest clones. Sequenced sample: peripheral blood. Source of these receptors: a woman between 25 and 40 years old with acute or convalescent COVID-19.

This clone came up a few times. The chain combines TRBV7-8 with TRBJ2-5; D may be TRBD2 (5 bases). V gave up 5 bases and J gave up 8 bases, with 18 bases separating them. The V gene's germline CDR1 is SGHVS and CDR2 FQNEAQ. This CDR3 region has 14 residues. The CDR3 region is CASSTRGVQRTQYF. The CDR3 DNA reads as TGTGCCAGCAGCACCCGGGGAGTCCAGAGAACCCAGTACTTC.

The rearrangement uses TRBV2 and TRBJ1-4, with TRBD1 as a possible D gene (5 bases). Germline assignment: CDR1 SNHLY and CDR2 FYNNEI. Trimming stripped 7 bases from V and 6 bases from J, with 12 bases between. This CDR3 comprises 13 residues. CDR3 residues: CASNRGWDEKLFF. The DNA for the CDR3 is TGTGCCAGCAATCGGGGGTGGGATGAAAAACTGTTTTTT. Combining the CDR3 with reference TRBV2 and TRBJ1-4 gives the whole variable domain EPEVTQTPSHQVTQMGQEVILRCVPISNHLYFYWYRQILGQKVEFLVSFYNNEISEKSEIFDDQFSVERPDGSNFTLKIRSTKLEDSAMYFCASNRGWDEKLFFGSGTQLSVL.

CDR3 sequence: CASSQASLAGGYNEQFF. The CDR3 DNA follows: TGCGCCAGCAGCCAAGCGTCACTAGCGGGAGGCTACAATGAGCAGTTCTTC. The V call is TRBV4-1, the J call TRBJ2-1, with TRBD2 matching 12 bases. The CDR3 is 17 residues long. Germline assignment: CDR1 MGHRA and CDR2 YSYEKL. J gave up 3 bases and V 1 base, and 4 bases lay outside the gene matches.

This chain connects TRBV19 to TRBJ1-2, with a possible D match to TRBD1 (5 bases). The V and J ends lost 4 bases and 8 bases respectively, with 23 bases between them. Germline V gene data show CDR1 as LNHDA and CDR2 as SQIVND (reference sequence). This CDR3 comprises 16 residues. The CDR3 here is CASSRPLAGRTPGYTF. The CDR3 DNA sequence: TGTGCCAGTAGTAGACCATTAGCGGGACGGACCCCCGGCTACACCTTC.

This chain joins TRBV7-9 and TRBJ2-7; no reliable D call. The CDR3 spans 13 residues. Trimming took off 5 bases at V and 4 bases at J, with 12 bases between the two ends. Germline loops: CDR1 SEHNR, CDR2 FQNEAQ (reference sequence). The CDR3 loop is CASSTPRYYEQYF. The CDR3 DNA is TGTGCCAGCAGCACCCCCCGGTATTACGAGCAGTACTTC.

This chain links TRBV27 with TRBJ2-5; D perhaps matches TRBD1 (5 bases). The V and J ends lost 9 bases and 3 bases respectively, with 20 bases between them. The CDR3 runs 15 residues. From germline, CDR1 is MNHEY and CDR2 SMNVEV (reference sequence). Here the CDR3 DNA reads TGTGCCAGGACAATCGACAAGGGGTCTAAAGAGACCCAGTACTTC. Translation: CARTIDKGSKETQYF.

The chain carries TRBV4-1 and TRBJ2-1, with D possibly TRBD2 on 5 matching bases. The CDR3 has 16 amino acids. CDR1 is MGHRA, CDR2 YSYEKL, per germline. V was pared by 0 bases and J by 0 bases, with 9 bases between. CDR3 residues: CASSQDGLSSYNEQFF. CDR3 nucleotides: TGCGCCAGCAGCCAAGATGGACTGAGCTCCTACAATGAGCAGTTCTTC.

The V gene is TRBV4-1, the J gene TRBJ2-5, with 11 positions matching TRBD2. Germline V gene lookup returns CDR1 MGHRA and CDR2 YSYEKL. The CDR3 runs 17 residues. V was pared by 1 base and J by 7 bases, with 11 bases of the junction left unmatched. The CDR3 DNA sequence: TGCGCCAGCAGCCAAGGGGCTGCCTTTCTAGCGGGGGGGACCCAGTACTTC. It is translated as CASSQGAAFLAGGTQYF.

This clone has just one count. The genes are TRBV2 and TRBJ2-5; 10 bases line up with TRBD1. This CDR3 has 14 residues. The V segment lost 6 bases and the J segment 0 bases; nucleotides outside the gene matches: 1. Germline values: CDR1 SNHLY, CDR2 FYNNEI. The CDR3 region is CASRGQGNQETQYF. CDR3 in DNA: TGTGCCAGCAGGGGACAGGGGAACCAAGAGACCCAGTACTTC.

This clone was seen more than once but under ten times. The genes are TRBV5-1 and TRBJ2-7; tentative D call: TRBD2 (6 bases). Trimming left V 2 bases short and J 6 bases short, with 15 bases between. Germline V CDR1 and CDR2: SGHRS, YFSETQ. The CDR3 has 14 residues. CDR3 sequence reads: CASSLGGDGSEQYF. CDR3 nucleotide sequence: TGCGCCAGCAGCTTAGGAGGGGATGGGTCCGAGCAGTACTTC.

This CDR3 is CASSQDVASGSNEQFF. In DNA, the CDR3 is TGTGCCAGCAGCCAAGATGTGGCTAGCGGGAGCAATGAGCAGTTCTTC. The V and J genes are TRBV3-1 (or the pseudogene TRBV3-2) and TRBJ2-1, with 10 bases fitting TRBD2. The V gene end was trimmed by 0 bases and the J gene end by 6 bases; junction bases not matched to a gene: 5. CDR3 length equals 16 residues. Germline CDR1 reads LGHDT; CDR2 reads YNNKEL (reference sequence).

This clone was seen just once. The V and J genes are TRBV20-1 and TRBJ2-7; 7 bases line up with TRBD1. Losses at the gene ends were 5 bases for V and 3 bases for J; bases not matched to a gene: 1. The CDR3 is made up of 11 amino acids. Germline CDR1 and CDR2: DFQATT and SNEGSKA (reference sequence). The chain's CDR3 is CSASGGYEQYF. CDR3 DNA sequence: TGCAGTGCTTCAGGGGGCTACGAGCAGTACTTC.

The CDR3 is CASPHDSYSNQPQHF. The CDR3 region has the DNA TGTGCCAGCCCTCATGACTCATATAGCAATCAGCCCCAGCATTTT. The V call is TRBV6-4, the J call TRBJ1-5; D not resolved. CDR3 length: 15 amino acids. Germline-derived CDR1 and CDR2 are MRHNA and SNTAGT. V was clipped by 8 bases and J by 0 bases, with 14 bases between them.

This CDR3 reads CASSYGQGQKLFF. DNA for the CDR3: TGTGCCAGCAGCTACGGGCAGGGCCAAAAACTGTTTTTT. The V call is TRBV11-2, the J call TRBJ1-4, with D possibly TRBD1 on 5 matching bases. Deletions cut 4 bases from V and 9 bases from J, with 12 bases between. The germline V gene encodes CDR1 SGHAT and CDR2 FQNNGV. The CDR3 spans 13 residues.

A word on this clone: One end of the junction is discordant with germline, which a read error may explain. The V call is TRBV6-2 or TRBV6-3, the J call TRBJ2-5; TRBD2 matches at 14 bases. Germline CDR1 MNHEY, CDR2 SVGEGT. The CDR3 totals 13 residues. CDR3 nucleotide sequence: TGTGCCAGCAGTTCCCGGGGACTAGCGGGAGCAAACTTC. Translating it yields CASSSRGLAGANF.

This clone was seen just once. This CDR3 reads CASSLDLADDTQYF. CDR3 in DNA: TGCGCCAGCAGCTTGGATCTAGCTGACGATACGCAGTATTTT. V and J are TRBV5-1 and TRBJ2-3, with D possibly being TRBD2 (5 bases). CDR3 length: 14 amino acids. V was pared by 0 bases and J by 6 bases, with 11 bases between. Germline lookup yields CDR1 SGHRS and CDR2 YFSETQ.

The chain combines TRBV6-2 or TRBV6-3 with TRBJ2-7; TRBD2 agrees at 11 bases. Germline V gene lookup returns CDR1 MNHEY and CDR2 SVGEGT. CDR3 size: 14 residues. With V trimmed by 5 bases and J by 2 bases, 2 bases remained unmatched. In DNA, the CDR3 is TGTGCCAGCAGTCTGACTAGCGGGGCCTACGAGCAGTACTTC. This encodes CASSLTSGAYEQYF.

The CDR3 DNA sequence: TGTGCCAGCAGTACCAGACAGGGAGGTAATCAGCCCCAGCATTTT. Protein product: CASSTRQGGNQPQHF. The chain joins TRBV6-5 to TRBJ1-5, with TRBD1 matching over 7 bases. The CDR3 has 15 residues. Looked up from germline, CDR1 is MNHEY and CDR2 is SVGAGI. V lost 5 bases, J lost 4 bases, and 8 bases stayed unmatched.

The chain carries TRBV30 and TRBJ1-5; D ambiguous. Germline assignment: CDR1 GTSNPN and CDR2 SVGIG (reference sequence). The V and J ends lost 2 bases and 3 bases respectively, with 11 bases between them. This CDR3 spans 14 amino acids. CDR3: CAWSLGSLNQPQHF. In DNA form, the CDR3 reads TGTGCCTGGAGTCTGGGCAGCCTCAATCAGCCCCAGCATTTT. Full variable domain (rest looked up from reference TRBV30 and TRBJ1-5): SQTIHQWPATLVQPVGSPLSLECTVEGTSNPNLYWYRQAAGRGLQLLFYSVGIGQISSEVPQNLSASRPQDRQFILSSKKLLLSDSGFYLCAWSLGSLNQPQHFGDGTRLSIL.

There are a few counts of this clone. The chain employs TRBV27 and TRBJ1-5; perhaps TRBD1 as D (5 bases). V shed 6 bases and J shed 9 bases, with 21 bases lying between them. In germline, CDR1 is MNHEY, CDR2 SMNVEV (reference sequence). The CDR3 sequence is 15 residues long. CDR3 nucleotide sequence: TGTGCCAGCAGCTGGGGAGGGTCGGGGGGATGGCCCCAGCATTTT. Protein: CASSWGGSGGWPQHF.

This chain joins TRBV7-2 and TRBJ1-5; no reliable D call. Germline values: CDR1 SGHTA, CDR2 FQGNSA. CDR3 length: 13 residues. V was trimmed by 4 bases and J by 4 bases, leaving 8 bases between them. The DNA for the CDR3 is TGTGCCAGCAGCTCCCAGGATAATCAGCCCCAGCATTTT. Protein sequence: CASSSQDNQPQHF.

CDR3 nucleotides: TGTGCCGGGGGGTCAACACTGACTGAAGCTTTCTTT. It is translated as CAGGSTLTEAFF. V usage is TRBV28 and J usage is TRBJ1-1; possibly TRBD1 for D (5 bases). The length of the CDR3 is 12 residues. Germline loops: CDR1 MDHEN, CDR2 SYDVKM. V was pared by 11 bases and J by 5 bases, with 15 bases between.

The chain joins TRBV28 to TRBJ1-4; D gene ambiguous. V lost 7 bases, J lost 14 bases, and 23 bases lay in between. The CDR3 sequence is 14 residues long. Germline lookup yields CDR1 MDHEN and CDR2 SYDVKM. The CDR3 region is CASTIASVGGMLFF. CDR3 coding DNA: TGTGCCAGCACCATCGCTTCGGTAGGCGGCATGCTGTTTTTT.

This clone was observed a handful of times. The chain joins TRBV19 to TRBJ1-2; tentatively, D is TRBD1 (5 bases). Trimming shortened V by 5 bases and J by 8 bases, and 12 bases separated the two germline ends. The CDR3 has 12 residues. The germline CDR1 and CDR2 sequences are LNHDA and SQIVND (reference sequence). CDR3 protein: CASSLRQRGYTF. CDR3 nucleotide sequence: TGTGCCAGTAGTCTCCGACAGAGGGGCTACACCTTC. The whole variable domain, filled in from reference TRBV19 and TRBJ1-2, reads DGGITQSPKYLFRKEGQNVTLSCEQNLNHDAMYWYRQDPGQGLRLIYYSQIVNDFQKGDIAEGYSVSREKKESFPLTVTSAQKNPTAFYLCASSLRQRGYTFGSGTRLTVV.

The V and J genes are TRBV18 and TRBJ2-7; D is perhaps TRBD2 (5 bases). CDR1 and CDR2 from the germline V gene are KGHSH and LQKENI. The CDR3 extends over 15 amino acids. V shed 3 bases and J shed 5 bases, with 17 bases lying between them. The CDR3 region is CASSPLPNLADEQYF. Here the CDR3 DNA reads TGTGCCAGCTCACCCTTGCCTAATCTAGCAGACGAGCAGTACTTC.

This sequence joins TRBV6-5 and TRBJ2-2, with 7 positions matching TRBD2. Per the germline V gene, CDR1 is MNHEY and CDR2 is SVGAGI. This CDR3 comprises 14 residues. J was trimmed by 3 bases and V by 7 bases; bases with no gene match: 5. The CDR3 DNA reads TGTGCCAGCATATACGCGGGAGACACCGGGGAGCTGTTTTTT. Translation gives CASIYAGDTGELFF.

The CDR3 DNA reads as TGCGCCAGCAGCTGGGGCGGGAATGGGGATGAGCAGTTCTTC. This codes for CASSWGGNGDEQFF. The V call is TRBV5-1, the J call TRBJ2-1, with D possibly TRBD2 on 6 matching bases. Germline CDR1 and CDR2: SGHRS and YFSETQ. V was shortened by 3 bases and J by 8 bases, with 15 bases between the two germline ends. The CDR3 spans 14 residues. The variable domain in full, with the rest retrieved from reference TRBV5-1 and TRBJ2-1, is KAGVTQTPRYLIKTRGQQVTLSCSPISGHRSVSWYQQTPGQGLQFLFEYFSETQRNKGNFPGRFSGRQFSNSRSEMNVSTLELGDSALYLCASSWGGNGDEQFFGPGTRLTVL.

V usage is TRBV15 and J usage is TRBJ1-5; tentatively, D is TRBD1 (6 bases). From germline, CDR1 is LNHNV and CDR2 YYDKDF (reference sequence). V lost 8 bases and J 6 bases, leaving 17 bases between the germline ends. CDR3 length: 14 amino acids. The CDR3 sequence: CATRPDRLGQPQHF. In nucleotides, the CDR3 is TGTGCCACCCGCCCCGACAGGTTGGGTCAGCCCCAGCATTTT.

This sequence joins TRBV5-4 and TRBJ2-7; 9 nucleotides line up with TRBD2. J lost 9 bases, V lost 0 bases, and 13 bases had no gene match. The CDR3 sequence is 16 residues long. Germline V gives CDR1 SGHNT, CDR2 YYREEE (reference sequence). Here the CDR3 DNA reads TGTGCCAGCAGCTTGGGGGGGGGACTAGCTTTACAAAGGCAGTACTTC. This translates into CASSLGGGLALQRQYF.

The gene calls are TRBV6-1 and TRBJ2-7, with a weak D call TRBD1 (5 bases). The germline CDR1 and CDR2 sequences are MNHNS and SASEGT. V was shortened by 1 base and J by 2 bases, with 9 bases between the two germline ends. The CDR3 sequence is 14 residues long. The chain's CDR3 is CASSEVAGTYEQYF. DNA of the CDR3: TGTGCCAGCAGTGAAGTGGCAGGGACCTACGAGCAGTACTTC.

The chain combines TRBV10-2 with TRBJ2-2; 7 nucleotides line up with TRBD2. Germline V lookup: CDR1 WSHSY, CDR2 SAAADI. The V gene end was trimmed by 8 bases and the J gene end by 4 bases; junction bases not matched to a gene: 4. This CDR3 region has 13 residues. The CDR3 bases are TGCGCCAGCGGGGGGGGGACCACCGGGGAGCTGTTTTTT. Protein sequence: CASGGGTTGELFF.